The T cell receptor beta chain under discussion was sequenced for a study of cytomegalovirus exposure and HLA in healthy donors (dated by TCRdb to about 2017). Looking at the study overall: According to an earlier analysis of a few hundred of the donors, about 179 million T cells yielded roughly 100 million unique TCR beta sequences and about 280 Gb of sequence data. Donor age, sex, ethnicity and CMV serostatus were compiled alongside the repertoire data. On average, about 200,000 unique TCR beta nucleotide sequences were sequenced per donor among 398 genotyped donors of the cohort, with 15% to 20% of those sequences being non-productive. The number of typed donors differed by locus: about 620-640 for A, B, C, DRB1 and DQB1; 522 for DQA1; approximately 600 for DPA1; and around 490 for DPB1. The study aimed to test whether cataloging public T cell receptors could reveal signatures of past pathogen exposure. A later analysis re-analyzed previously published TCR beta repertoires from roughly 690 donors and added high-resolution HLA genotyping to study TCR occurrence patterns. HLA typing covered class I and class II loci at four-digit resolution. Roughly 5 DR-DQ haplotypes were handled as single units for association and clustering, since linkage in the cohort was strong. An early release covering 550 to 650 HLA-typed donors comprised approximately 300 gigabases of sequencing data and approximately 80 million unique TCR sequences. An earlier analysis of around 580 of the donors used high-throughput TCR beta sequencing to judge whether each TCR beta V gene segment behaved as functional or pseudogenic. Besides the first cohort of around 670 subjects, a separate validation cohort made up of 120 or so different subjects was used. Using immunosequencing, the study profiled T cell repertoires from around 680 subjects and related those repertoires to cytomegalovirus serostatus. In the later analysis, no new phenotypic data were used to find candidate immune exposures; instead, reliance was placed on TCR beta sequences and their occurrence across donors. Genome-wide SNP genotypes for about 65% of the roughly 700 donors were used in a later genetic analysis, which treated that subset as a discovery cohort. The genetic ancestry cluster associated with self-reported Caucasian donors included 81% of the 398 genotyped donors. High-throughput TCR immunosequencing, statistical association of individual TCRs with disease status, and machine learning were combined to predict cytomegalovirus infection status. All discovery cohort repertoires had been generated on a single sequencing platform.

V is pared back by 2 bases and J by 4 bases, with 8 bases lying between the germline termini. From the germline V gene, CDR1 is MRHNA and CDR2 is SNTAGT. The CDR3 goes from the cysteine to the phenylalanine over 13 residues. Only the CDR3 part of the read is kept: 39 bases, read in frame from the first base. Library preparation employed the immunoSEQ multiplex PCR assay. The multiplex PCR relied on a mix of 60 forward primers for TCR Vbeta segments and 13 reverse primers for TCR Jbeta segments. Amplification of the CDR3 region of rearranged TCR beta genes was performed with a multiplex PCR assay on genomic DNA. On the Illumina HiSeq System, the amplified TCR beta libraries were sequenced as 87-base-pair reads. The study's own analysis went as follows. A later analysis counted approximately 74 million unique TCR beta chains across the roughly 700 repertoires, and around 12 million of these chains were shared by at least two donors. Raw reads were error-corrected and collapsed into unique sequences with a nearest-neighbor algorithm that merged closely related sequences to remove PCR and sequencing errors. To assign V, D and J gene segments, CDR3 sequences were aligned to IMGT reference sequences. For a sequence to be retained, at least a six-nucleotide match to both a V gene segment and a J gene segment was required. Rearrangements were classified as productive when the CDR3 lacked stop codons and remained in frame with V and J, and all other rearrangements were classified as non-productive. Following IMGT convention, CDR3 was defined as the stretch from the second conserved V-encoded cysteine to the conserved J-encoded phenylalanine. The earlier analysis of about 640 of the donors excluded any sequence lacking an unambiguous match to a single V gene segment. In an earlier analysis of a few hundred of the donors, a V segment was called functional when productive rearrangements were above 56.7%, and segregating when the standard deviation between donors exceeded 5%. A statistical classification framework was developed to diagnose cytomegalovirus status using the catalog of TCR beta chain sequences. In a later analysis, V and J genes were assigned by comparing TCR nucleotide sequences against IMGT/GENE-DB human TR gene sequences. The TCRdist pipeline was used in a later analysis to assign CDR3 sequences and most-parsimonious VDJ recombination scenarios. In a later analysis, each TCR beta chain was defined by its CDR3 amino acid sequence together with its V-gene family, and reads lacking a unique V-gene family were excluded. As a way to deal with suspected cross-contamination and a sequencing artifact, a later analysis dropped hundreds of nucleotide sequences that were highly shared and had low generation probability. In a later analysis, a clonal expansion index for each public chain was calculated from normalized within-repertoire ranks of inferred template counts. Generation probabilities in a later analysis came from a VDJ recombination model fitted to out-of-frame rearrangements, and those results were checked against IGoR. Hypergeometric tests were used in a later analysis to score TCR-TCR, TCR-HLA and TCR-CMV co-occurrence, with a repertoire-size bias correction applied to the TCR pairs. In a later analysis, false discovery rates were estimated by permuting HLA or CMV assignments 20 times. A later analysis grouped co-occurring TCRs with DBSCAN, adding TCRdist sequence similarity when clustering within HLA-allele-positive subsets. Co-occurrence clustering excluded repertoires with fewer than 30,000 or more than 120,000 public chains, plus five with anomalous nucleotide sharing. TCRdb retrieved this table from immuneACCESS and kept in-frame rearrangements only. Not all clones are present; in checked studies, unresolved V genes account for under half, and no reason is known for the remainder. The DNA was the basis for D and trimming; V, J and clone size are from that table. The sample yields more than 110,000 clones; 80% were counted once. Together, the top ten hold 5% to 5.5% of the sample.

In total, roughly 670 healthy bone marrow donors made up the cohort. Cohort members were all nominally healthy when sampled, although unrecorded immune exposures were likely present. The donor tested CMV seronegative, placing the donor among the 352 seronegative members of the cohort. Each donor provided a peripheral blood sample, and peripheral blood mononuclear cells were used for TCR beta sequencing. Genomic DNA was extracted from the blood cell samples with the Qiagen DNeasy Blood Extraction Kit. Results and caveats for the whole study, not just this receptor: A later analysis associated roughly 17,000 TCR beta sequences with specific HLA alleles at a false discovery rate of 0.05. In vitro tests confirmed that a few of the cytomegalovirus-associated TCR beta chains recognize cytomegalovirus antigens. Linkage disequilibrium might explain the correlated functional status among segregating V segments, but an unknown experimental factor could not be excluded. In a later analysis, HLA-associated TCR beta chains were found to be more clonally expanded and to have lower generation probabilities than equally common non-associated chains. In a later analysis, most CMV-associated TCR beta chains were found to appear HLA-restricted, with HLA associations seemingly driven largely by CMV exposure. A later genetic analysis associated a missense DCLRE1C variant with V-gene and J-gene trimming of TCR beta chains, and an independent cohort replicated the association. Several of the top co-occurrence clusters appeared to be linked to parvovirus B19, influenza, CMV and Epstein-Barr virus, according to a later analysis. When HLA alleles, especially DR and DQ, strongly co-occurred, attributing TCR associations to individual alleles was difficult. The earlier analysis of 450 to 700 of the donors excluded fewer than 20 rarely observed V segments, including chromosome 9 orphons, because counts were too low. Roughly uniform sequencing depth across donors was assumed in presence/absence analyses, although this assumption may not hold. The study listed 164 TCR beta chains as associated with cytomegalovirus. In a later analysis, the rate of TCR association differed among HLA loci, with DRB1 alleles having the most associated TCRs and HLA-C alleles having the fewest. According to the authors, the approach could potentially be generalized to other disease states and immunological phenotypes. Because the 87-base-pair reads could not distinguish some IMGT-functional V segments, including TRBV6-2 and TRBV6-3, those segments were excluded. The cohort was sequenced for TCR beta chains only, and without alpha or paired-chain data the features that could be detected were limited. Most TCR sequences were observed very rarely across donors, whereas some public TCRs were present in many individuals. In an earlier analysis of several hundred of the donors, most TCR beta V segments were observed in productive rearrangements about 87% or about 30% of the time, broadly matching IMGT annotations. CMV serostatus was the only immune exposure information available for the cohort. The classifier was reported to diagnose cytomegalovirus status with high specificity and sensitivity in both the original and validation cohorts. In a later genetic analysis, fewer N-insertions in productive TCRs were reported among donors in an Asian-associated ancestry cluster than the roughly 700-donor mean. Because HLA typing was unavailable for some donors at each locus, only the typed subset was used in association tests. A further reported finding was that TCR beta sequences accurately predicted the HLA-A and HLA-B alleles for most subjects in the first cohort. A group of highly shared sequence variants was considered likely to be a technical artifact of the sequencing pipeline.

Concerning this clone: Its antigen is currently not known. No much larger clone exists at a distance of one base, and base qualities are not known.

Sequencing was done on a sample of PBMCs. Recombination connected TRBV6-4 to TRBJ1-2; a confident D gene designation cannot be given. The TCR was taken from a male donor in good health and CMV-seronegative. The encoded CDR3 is CASSDQAGYGYTF. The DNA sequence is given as TGTGCCAGCAGTGACCAGGCAGGCTATGGCTACACCTTC.